The next 25 T cell receptor beta chains were all read from a single sample in a study of shared clonotypes between healthy human individuals. Libraries were prepared by immunoSEQ multiplex PCR; TCRdb keeps only in-frame clonotypes and omits some of them. The sample includes more than 1,200,000 clones, approximately 98.5% of them seen just once. The sequenced sample was naive CD4+ T cells sorted from blood. The subset denotes: CD45RA+ positively selected. All receptors derive from a man aged 30-40 years in good health.

The rearrangement links TRBV5-4 to TRBJ2-7; no reliable D call. The V end lost 0 bases, the J end lost 1 base, and 5 bases lay between the germline ends. CDR1 SGHNT and CDR2 YYREEE come from the germline V gene (reference sequence). This CDR3 spans 13 amino acids. The CDR3 DNA reads TGTGCCAGCAGCTTGGACGGATCCTACGAGCAGTACTTC. Encoded protein: CASSLDGSYEQYF.

The chain couples TRBV10-2 to TRBJ2-5; tentative D call: TRBD1 (5 bases). Trimming pared 6 bases from V and 7 bases from J, leaving 15 bases between. Germline V lookup: CDR1 WSHSY, CDR2 SAAADI. The CDR3 is 13 residues long. The CDR3 spells CASRGQGQGTQYF. The CDR3, as DNA: TGCGCCAGCAGGGGCCAGGGTCAGGGGACCCAGTACTTC.

The chain is built from TRBV7-8 and TRBJ2-3; perhaps TRBD1 as D (7 bases). The V and J ends lost 2 bases and 8 bases respectively, with 23 bases between them. The CDR3 length is 17 residues. Germline CDR1 and CDR2: SGHVS and FQNEAQ. The CDR3 DNA is TGTGCCAGCAGCTTATGGCGGGCGGGACAGTTAGGCGGTACGCAGTATTTT. It specifies CASSLWRAGQLGGTQYF.

About this clone itself: The DNA is left out, because the CDR3 cannot be placed on it with certainty; the CDR3 is given as TCRdb lists it. This sequence joins TRBV21-1 and TRBJ1-5; the table names TRBD1, a call not compared with the DNA. TRBV21-1 is reported as a pseudogene. From its first to its last residue, the CDR3 has 16 amino acids. The CDR3 here is CASSKWGQGIHQPQHF.

The V call is TRBV11-2, the J call TRBJ1-4; 7 bases map to TRBD1. The J segment lost 7 bases and the V segment lost 5 bases, leaving 7 bases of the junction unmatched. The CDR3 loop spans 14 amino acids. Per germline, CDR1 SGHAT and CDR2 FQNNGV. The CDR3 loop is CASSLGQSREKLFF. The CDR3 nucleotides read TGTGCCAGCAGCCTGGGACAGAGCCGTGAAAAACTGTTTTTT.

This chain connects TRBV7-9 to TRBJ2-1; D is undetermined. The CDR3 runs to 11 residues. Trimming took off 5 bases at V and 8 bases at J, with 7 bases between the two ends. Looked up from germline, CDR1 is SEHNR and CDR2 is FQNEAQ (reference sequence). Here the CDR3 DNA reads TGTGCCAGCAGCAACCCCCATGAGCAGTTCTTC. It yields the protein CASSNPHEQFF.

The rearrangement uses TRBV11-2 and TRBJ2-2; 8 positions agree with TRBD1. V lost 0 bases and J lost 3; bases outside the gene matches: 3. Germline CDR1 SGHAT, CDR2 FQNNGV. CDR3 length equals 16 residues. DNA of the CDR3: TGTGCCAGCAGCTTAGACCGACAGGGGTACACCGGGGAGCTGTTTTTT. Its protein is CASSLDRQGYTGELFF.

This clone has a single count. The chain combines TRBV7-3 with TRBJ2-2; 10 bases map to TRBD1. Germline values: CDR1 SGHTA, CDR2 FQGTGA. V trimming: 2 bases; J trimming: 5 bases; junction bases outside the gene matches: 2. The CDR3 totals 15 residues. The CDR3 coding sequence is TGTGCCAGCAGCTTAGCGGGACAGGGGACCGGGGAGCTGTTTTTT. As protein: CASSLAGQGTGELFF.

The V call is TRBV25-1, the J call TRBJ2-2; D perhaps matches TRBD2 (6 bases). Germline values: CDR1 MGHDK, CDR2 SYGVNS. The CDR3 is made up of 18 amino acids. V was trimmed by 2 bases and J by 1 base, leaving 17 bases between them. CDR3 amino acids: CASSERGHGGENTGELFF. The CDR3 nucleotides read TGTGCCAGCAGTGAACGCGGGCACGGAGGGGAGAACACCGGGGAGCTGTTTTTT.

V usage is TRBV27 and J usage is TRBJ2-7; D is unresolved. Trimming stripped 5 bases from V and 4 bases from J, with 9 bases between. The CDR3 contains 12 residues. Per the germline V gene, CDR1 is MNHEY and CDR2 is SMNVEV (reference sequence). The CDR3, as DNA: TGTGCCAGCAGTATACTGGGATACGAGCAGTACTTC. It encodes CASSILGYEQYF.

The V call is TRBV2, the J call TRBJ2-7, with 7 bases identical to TRBD2. The CDR3 has 14 amino acids. The V segment lost 4 bases and the J segment 0 bases; nucleotides outside the gene matches: 3. The germline CDR1 and CDR2 sequences are SNHLY and FYNNEI. CDR3 nucleotide sequence: TGTGCCAGCAGTGGAGGCGGGAGCTCCTACGAGCAGTACTTC. Translation: CASSGGGSSYEQYF.

The chain is built from TRBV7-8 and TRBJ2-5; 7 bases fit TRBD1. The CDR3 covers 14 residues. Germline values: CDR1 SGHVS, CDR2 FQNEAQ. The junction had 3 bases not matched to a gene; V was cut back by 4 bases and J by 1 base. The CDR3 protein is CASSSTGPQETQYF. CDR3 bases: TGTGCCAGCAGCTCGACAGGGCCCCAAGAGACCCAGTACTTC.

V and J are TRBV6-5 and TRBJ2-7; weak D call: TRBD1 (6 bases). The CDR3 extends over 15 amino acids. The ends were cut back, 0 bases at V and 2 bases at J, with 11 bases in the middle. Germline V gene sequence: CDR1 MNHEY, CDR2 SVGAGI. The CDR3 protein is CASSYSTGHPYEQYF. Written as DNA, the CDR3 is TGTGCCAGCAGTTACTCGACGGGACACCCCTACGAGCAGTACTTC.

This rearrangement joins TRBV29-1 to TRBJ2-5, with D perhaps TRBD1 (6 bases). Trimming shortened V by 3 bases and J by 3 bases, and 8 bases separated the two germline ends. Germline loops: CDR1 SQVTM, CDR2 ANQGSEA. The CDR3 contains 12 residues. The CDR3 DNA is TGCAGCGTTGATGCAGGGGAAGAGACCCAGTACTTC. The encoded protein is CSVDAGEETQYF.

V and J are TRBV11-1 and TRBJ1-4; tentative D call: TRBD1 (5 bases). Per the germline V gene, CDR1 is SGHAT and CDR2 is FQDESV (reference sequence). Trimming removed 1 base from V and 5 bases from J, with 11 bases in between. The CDR3 extends over 15 amino acids. This CDR3 reads CASSLGQSMNEKLFF. As DNA, the CDR3 is TGTGCCAGCAGCTTAGGACAGAGCATGAATGAAAAACTGTTTTTT. Using reference TRBV11-1 and TRBJ1-4 for the parts outside the CDR3, the full variable domain is EAEVAQSPRYKITEKSQAVAFWCDPISGHATLYWYRQILGQGPELLVQFQDESVVDDSQLPKDRFSAERLKGVDSTLKIQPAELGDSAMYLCASSLGQSMNEKLFFGSGTQLSVL.

This chain uses TRBV5-4 with TRBJ2-5, with D perhaps TRBD1 (5 bases). Germline CDR1 reads SGHNT; CDR2 reads YYREEE (reference sequence). V lost 5 bases and J 2 bases, leaving 10 bases between the germline ends. This CDR3 has 13 residues. CDR3 coding DNA: TGTGCCAGCAGTGGGGCAGGGCAAGAGACCCAGTACTTC. This codes for CASSGAGQETQYF. The whole variable domain, remainder taken from reference TRBV5-4 and TRBJ2-5, is ETGVTQSPTHLIKTRGQQVTLRCSSQSGHNTVSWYQQALGQGPQFIFQYYREEENGRGNFPPRFSGLQFPNYSSELNVNALELDDSALYLCASSGAGQETQYFGPGTRLLVL.

This chain links TRBV30 with TRBJ2-7; possibly TRBD2 for D (6 bases). The CDR3 has 14 residues. V was cut by 1 base and J by 4 bases, with 14 bases left in between. Per the germline V gene, CDR1 is GTSNPN and CDR2 is SVGIG (reference sequence). DNA for the CDR3: TGTGCCTGGAGTGCGGCGGGTGGGAGGTACGAGCAGTACTTC. This encodes CAWSAAGGRYEQYF.

This chain joins TRBV5-1 and TRBJ2-1; possibly TRBD1 or TRBD2 for D (5 bases each). Trimming cost V 4 bases and J 9 bases, with 20 bases left between them. The CDR3 is 15 residues long. From germline, CDR1 is SGHRS and CDR2 YFSETQ. The CDR3 loop reads CASSLGAGGPFEQFF. CDR3 bases: TGCGCCAGCAGCCTAGGGGCAGGAGGTCCCTTTGAGCAGTTCTTC.

The V gene is TRBV11-2, the J gene TRBJ1-2; no clear D. The CDR3 contains 14 residues. Germline CDR1 SGHAT, CDR2 FQNNGV. The V and J ends lost 4 bases and 10 bases respectively, with 19 bases between them. This CDR3 is CASSSLGTRGAYTF. The CDR3 nucleotides are TGTGCCAGCAGCTCCCTGGGAACGCGGGGTGCCTACACCTTC.

The V call is TRBV9, the J call TRBJ2-7; the match to TRBD1 covers 7 bases. The germline CDR1 and CDR2 sequences are SGDLS and YYNGEE. V was pared by 4 bases and J by 3 bases, with 10 bases of the junction left unmatched. This CDR3 has 15 amino acids. Here the CDR3 reads CASSPSWDSDYEQYF. CDR3 nucleotides: TGTGCCAGCAGCCCGAGCTGGGACAGTGACTACGAGCAGTACTTC.

This chain connects TRBV5-1 to TRBJ2-5; D is perhaps TRBD2 (6 bases). Germline lookup yields CDR1 SGHRS and CDR2 YFSETQ. The CDR3 consists of 14 residues. V was pared by 4 bases and J by 2 bases, with 12 bases between. CDR3 nucleotide sequence: TGCGCCAGCAGCCCCCTAGCGAGTCAAGAGACCCAGTACTTC. It yields the protein CASSPLASQETQYF.

The chain combines TRBV7-9 with TRBJ1-1; TRBD1 might be the D (5 bases). The CDR3 length is 12 residues. The V gene lost 4 bases and the J gene lost 11 bases, with 14 bases spanning the gap. The germline V gene has CDR1 SEHNR and CDR2 FQNEAQ (reference sequence). The CDR3 region has the DNA TGTGCCAGCAGCTCAAAGCAGGGAGAGGCTTTCTTT. Its protein is CASSSKQGEAFF.

The chain has TRBV5-4 and TRBJ1-1; perhaps TRBD1 as D (5 bases). V lost 3 bases and J lost 1, with 10 bases in between. CDR1 and CDR2 (germline): SGHNT, YYREEE (reference sequence). This CDR3 is built from 14 residues. DNA of the CDR3: TGTGCCAGCAGCTCTCCAGGGAGGAACACTGAAGCTTTCTTT. The encoded protein is CASSSPGRNTEAFF. Drawing the rest from reference TRBV5-4 and TRBJ1-1, the complete variable domain is ETGVTQSPTHLIKTRGQQVTLRCSSQSGHNTVSWYQQALGQGPQFIFQYYREEENGRGNFPPRFSGLQFPNYSSELNVNALELDDSALYLCASSSPGRNTEAFFGQGTRLTVV.

CDR3 loop: CASSPGTVDNQPQHF. CDR3 bases: TGCGCCAGCAGCCCCGGGACAGTCGACAATCAGCCCCAGCATTTT. V is TRBV5-1 and J is TRBJ1-5; 7 bases align to TRBD1. The CDR3 length is 15 residues. The trim removed 4 bases at V and 3 bases at J, leaving 7 bases unmatched. CDR1 is SGHRS, CDR2 YFSETQ, per germline.

J is TRBJ1-4 and V is TRBV29-1; weak D call: TRBD1 (5 bases). This CDR3 comprises 13 residues. Germline assignment: CDR1 SQVTM and CDR2 ANQGSEA. Trimming left V 3 bases short and J 9 bases short, with 14 bases between. CDR3 amino acids: CSVDIGGEKKLFF. In DNA, the CDR3 is TGCAGCGTTGATATTGGGGGAGAGAAAAAACTGTTTTTT.